The 27 T cell receptor beta chains given below trace back to one sample, sequenced in a study of blood T cell repertoires in COVID-19. The table came from immunoSEQ multiplex PCR; TCRdb's copy has only in-frame clones and leaves some out. The sample yields roughly 190,000 clones, 75% to 85% seen once. Specimen: PBMCs or T cells enriched from blood (not recorded which). The receptors come from a woman aged 45 to 65 with acute COVID-19.

The DNA of the CDR3 is TGTGCCAGCAGTTTGCCGCGGCGGTTGAACTATGGCTACACCTTC. Translation: CASSLPRRLNYGYTF. This chain joins TRBV28 and TRBJ1-2; no firm D call. Trimming cost V 3 bases and J 2 bases, with 13 bases left between them. Germline CDR1 MDHEN, CDR2 SYDVKM. The CDR3 has 15 residues.

This clone was counted a few times. This chain joins TRBV6-2 or TRBV6-3 and TRBJ2-2, with 7 bases identical to TRBD1. The length of the CDR3 is 14 residues. V trimming: 6 bases; J trimming: 5 bases; junction bases outside the gene matches: 6. In germline, CDR1 is MNHEY, CDR2 SVGEGT. In nucleotides, the CDR3 is TGTGCCAGCAGCCGACAGGGTTGGACCGGGGAGCTGTTTTTT. Translation gives CASSRQGWTGELFF.

This rearrangement joins TRBV6-2 or TRBV6-3 to TRBJ2-5, with 11 bases identical to TRBD2. V lost 6 bases, J lost 11 bases, and 8 bases stayed unmatched. This CDR3 region has 13 residues. The germline gives CDR1 MNHEY, CDR2 SVGEGT. Written as DNA, the CDR3 is TGTGCCAGCAGCCCTAGACTAGCGGGGCGGCAGTACTTC. Translation: CASSPRLAGRQYF.

The rearrangement joins TRBV6-1 to TRBJ1-2; no definite D call. The CDR3 has 16 residues. Germline CDR1 is MNHNS and CDR2 is SASEGT. With 1 base removed from V and 4 bases from J, the gap between germline ends came to 16 bases. Here the CDR3 DNA reads TGTGCCAGCAGTGAAGTGGTCATCACTATGGGCTATGGCTACACCTTC. Translated: CASSEVVITMGYGYTF.

The rearrangement joins TRBV6-4 to TRBJ2-3, with D possibly TRBD2 on 6 matching bases. Germline values: CDR1 MRHNA, CDR2 SNTAGT. V was cut by 0 bases and J by 2 bases, with 9 bases left in between. The CDR3 totals 15 residues. Here the CDR3 reads CASSDSAGNTDTQYF. The CDR3 DNA reads TGTGCCAGCAGTGACTCCGCGGGGAACACAGATACGCAGTATTTT.

This clone was observed a few times. The CDR3 loop reads CASSEGGQGARSYTF. CDR3 nucleotide sequence: TGTGCCAGCAGTGAAGGGGGGCAGGGGGCAAGGAGCTACACCTTC. V gene TRBV6-1 combines with J gene TRBJ1-2, with 8 positions matching TRBD1. This CDR3 region has 15 residues. V gave up 1 base and J gave up 9 bases; unmatched junction bases: 10. In germline, CDR1 is MNHNS, CDR2 SASEGT.

The chain is built from TRBV7-9 and TRBJ1-6, with D unresolved. The CDR3 extends over 15 amino acids. Germline V gene data show CDR1 as SEHNR and CDR2 as FQNEAQ (reference sequence). V dropped 1 base and J dropped 7 bases, with 11 bases sitting between them. CDR3 residues: CASSLGVAGNSPLHF. CDR3 DNA sequence: TGTGCCAGCAGCTTAGGCGTAGCGGGGAATTCACCCCTCCACTTT.

This clone was recorded only once. The V and J genes are TRBV3-1 (or the pseudogene TRBV3-2) and TRBJ2-2, with a tentative D call TRBD1 (5 bases). The ends were cut back, 11 bases at V and 6 bases at J, with 7 bases in the middle. Germline V gene lookup returns CDR1 LGHDT and CDR2 YNNKEL (reference sequence). The length of the CDR3 is 10 residues. The CDR3 nucleotides read TGTGCCTCAGGGTCCGGGGAGCTGTTTTTT. Amino acids: CASGSGELFF.

The chain combines TRBV27 with TRBJ2-5, with TRBD2 matching 8 bases. Germline V gene data show CDR1 as MNHEY and CDR2 as SMNVEV (reference sequence). The ends lost 2 bases at V and 6 bases at J; junction bases unmatched: 8. The CDR3 is 15 residues long. The CDR3 nucleotides are TGTGCCAGCAGTTTAGGGATTTCGGGGGGGCAGACCCAGTACTTC. Protein: CASSLGISGGQTQYF.

This clone was counted a few times. The rearrangement uses TRBV3-1 (or the pseudogene TRBV3-2) and TRBJ1-6; weak D call: TRBD1 (5 bases). Trimming pared 1 base from V and 7 bases from J, leaving 8 bases between. The CDR3 is 14 amino acids. CDR1 and CDR2 (germline): LGHDT, YNNKEL (reference sequence). CDR3 residues: CASSQATENSPLHF. As DNA, the CDR3 is TGTGCCAGCAGCCAAGCGACAGAAAATTCACCCCTCCACTTT.

In this sample, this clone turned up a few times. At the DNA level, this CDR3 is encoded by other sequences in the same sample as well. The rearrangement links TRBV5-6 to TRBJ2-7; TRBD1 matches at 9 bases. Trimming took 4 bases from V and 2 from J; bases not matched to a gene: 4. This CDR3 is built from 14 residues. The germline V gene encodes CDR1 SGHDT and CDR2 YYEEEE. The CDR3 here is CASSTRQGAYEQYV. CDR3 nucleotide sequence: TGTGCCAGCAGCACAAGACAGGGGGCCTACGAGCAGTACGTC.

Concerning this clone itself: This may arise from a read error, as a much more abundant clone is one base away. The genes are TRBV5-1 and TRBJ1-1; D gene ambiguous. This CDR3 comprises 14 residues. The V gene's germline CDR1 is SGHRS and CDR2 YFSETQ. The V and J ends lost 0 bases and 1 base respectively, with 7 bases between them. The DNA for the CDR3 is TGCGCCAGCAGCTTGGACTATCAGAACACTGAAGCTTTCTTT. Amino acids: CASSLDYQNTEAFF.

The chain has TRBV6-5 and TRBJ2-7, with TRBD1 identical over 12 bases. The V gene end was trimmed by 4 bases and the J gene end by 4 bases; junction bases not matched to a gene: 5. Per the germline V gene, CDR1 is MNHEY and CDR2 is SVGAGI. The CDR3 has 15 amino acids. The chain's CDR3 is CASSSGTGGRYEQYV. The CDR3 DNA follows: TGTGCCAGCAGTTCCGGGACAGGGGGCAGGTACGAGCAGTACGTC.

J is TRBJ2-7 and V is TRBV19, with 8 nucleotides matching TRBD1. With 11 bases clipped from V and 3 bases from J, the junction kept 6 bases outside the gene matches. CDR1 and CDR2 (germline): LNHDA, SQIVND (reference sequence). The CDR3 runs 12 residues. The CDR3 DNA reads TGTGCCGGCGACAGGGGTCACTACGAGCAGTACGTC. Translated: CAGDRGHYEQYV.

The rearrangement uses TRBV5-6 and TRBJ2-7, with 8 bases matching TRBD1. The CDR3 consists of 14 residues. Trimming took 5 bases from V and 3 from J; bases not matched to a gene: 7. Germline V CDR1 and CDR2: SGHDT, YYEEEE. The CDR3 region has the DNA TGTGCCAGCAGTTTCCAGGGGGCGGTCTACGAGCAGTACGTC. Its protein product is CASSFQGAVYEQYV.

The chain recombines TRBV28 with TRBJ2-3; D possibly corresponds to TRBD1 (6 bases). The CDR3 sequence is 15 residues long. Germline CDR1 and CDR2: MDHEN and SYDVKM. V was clipped by 6 bases and J by 4 bases, with 17 bases between them. The CDR3 here is CASRPHRAGADTQYF. CDR3 nucleotides: TGTGCCAGCAGACCCCACCGGGCAGGGGCAGATACGCAGTATTTT.

The chain links TRBV15 to TRBJ1-5, with TRBD1 identical over 11 bases. Germline lookup yields CDR1 LNHNV and CDR2 YYDKDF (reference sequence). The length of the CDR3 is 17 residues. J gave up 4 bases and V 2 bases, and 7 bases lay outside the gene matches. The CDR3: CATSRPGTGGPNQPQHF. DNA of the CDR3: TGTGCCACCAGCAGACCTGGGACAGGGGGGCCTAATCAGCCCCAGCATTTT.

The rearrangement links TRBV18 to TRBJ2-7, with D possibly TRBD1 on 6 matching bases. CDR1 and CDR2 from the germline V gene are KGHSH and LQKENI. V dropped 4 bases and J dropped 3 bases, with 10 bases sitting between them. The CDR3 runs to 13 residues. The CDR3: CASSQGTSYEQYV. The CDR3 DNA reads TGTGCCAGCTCACAAGGGACAAGCTACGAGCAGTACGTC.

This CDR3 is CASSVDGGGGKLFF. The CDR3 nucleotides read TGTGCCAGCAGCGTAGACGGAGGGGGCGGAAAACTGTTTTTT. The J gene is TRBJ1-4, the V gene TRBV9, with 7 positions matching TRBD1. Trimming cost V 0 bases and J 10 bases; bases outside gene matches: 6. This CDR3 has 14 amino acids. Germline loops: CDR1 SGDLS, CDR2 YYNGEE.

The rearrangement joins TRBV13 to TRBJ2-3, with 9 bases matching TRBD2. The germline V gene has CDR1 PRHDT and CDR2 FYEKMQ (reference sequence). V lost 4 bases and J lost 10; bases outside the gene matches: 21. This CDR3 is 18 amino acids long. CDR3 DNA: TGTGCCAGCAGCTCAAGGTTAGCGGGGGACCTGGGGTGGAGGGCGCAGTATTTT. This encodes CASSSRLAGDLGWRAQYF.

CDR3 residues: CASSQESQDYTGELFF. In DNA, the CDR3 is TGTGCCAGCAGCCAAGAAAGCCAGGATTACACCGGGGAGCTGTTTTTT. V is TRBV3-1 (or the pseudogene TRBV3-2) and J is TRBJ2-2; no reliable D call. V was pared by 0 bases and J by 3 bases, with 11 bases between. CDR1 is LGHDT and CDR2 is YNNKEL in the germline V gene (reference sequence). This CDR3 has 16 residues.

This clone was observed a few times. The chain carries TRBV2 and TRBJ1-2; D remains ambiguous. Germline V gives CDR1 SNHLY, CDR2 FYNNEI. Deletions cut 6 bases from V and 8 bases from J, with 10 bases between. The CDR3 consists of 11 residues. CDR3 region: CASSSGFGYTF. DNA for the CDR3: TGTGCCAGCAGCTCGGGGTTCGGCTACACCTTC.

In DNA form, the CDR3 reads TGTGCCAGCAGTAGGGACAGGACTGGAAACACCATATATTTT. It yields the protein CASSRDRTGNTIYF. The genes are TRBV28 and TRBJ1-3; 8 bases are shared with TRBD1. The J segment lost 2 bases and the V segment lost 5 bases, leaving 2 bases of the junction unmatched. The CDR3 contains 14 residues. Looked up from germline, CDR1 is MDHEN and CDR2 is SYDVKM. The variable domain in full, with the rest retrieved from reference TRBV28 and TRBJ1-3, is DVKVTQSSRYLVKRTGEKVFLECVQDMDHENMFWYRQDPGLGLRLIYFSYDVKMKEKGDIPEGYSVSREKKERFSLILESASTNQTSMYLCASSRDRTGNTIYFGEGSWLTVV.

This clone was seen a few times. The V call is TRBV4-3, the J call TRBJ2-5; TRBD1 agrees at 8 bases. The CDR3 is made up of 15 amino acids. The V gene's germline CDR1 is LGHNA and CDR2 YSLEER. Trimming took 5 bases from V and 0 from J; bases not matched to a gene: 5. CDR3 protein: CASSTDRGYQETQYF. For the CDR3, the DNA is TGCGCCAGCAGCACAGACAGGGGATACCAAGAGACCCAGTACTTC.

The chain recombines TRBV28 with TRBJ1-5, with D uncertain. The CDR3 has 10 amino acids. Germline CDR1 reads MDHEN; CDR2 reads SYDVKM. V gave up 6 bases and J gave up 12 bases, with 9 bases separating them. DNA of the CDR3: TGTGCCAGCAGCCAAGAGGTCCAGCATTTT. It yields the protein CASSQEVQHF. The variable domain in full, with the rest retrieved from reference TRBV28 and TRBJ1-5, is DVKVTQSSRYLVKRTGEKVFLECVQDMDHENMFWYRQDPGLGLRLIYFSYDVKMKEKGDIPEGYSVSREKKERFSLILESASTNQTSMYLCASSQEVQHFGDGTRLSIL.

The chain employs TRBV6-5 and TRBJ1-6; TRBD1 agrees at 8 bases. This CDR3 spans 14 amino acids. The ends lost 4 bases at V and 9 bases at J; junction bases unmatched: 5. Germline V gene lookup returns CDR1 MNHEY and CDR2 SVGAGI. The CDR3 DNA is TGTGCCAGCAGTTGGGGACAGGAGGGTTCACCCCTCCACTTT. Residues: CASSWGQEGSPLHF.

The chain links TRBV19 to TRBJ1-2; 10 bases agree with TRBD1. V was clipped by 11 bases and J by 4 bases; unmatched bases: 4. From germline, CDR1 is LNHDA and CDR2 SQIVND (reference sequence). This CDR3 has 12 amino acids. CDR3 bases: TGTGCCGGCCGGGACAGGGGCTATGGCTACACCTTC. This encodes CAGRDRGYGYTF.